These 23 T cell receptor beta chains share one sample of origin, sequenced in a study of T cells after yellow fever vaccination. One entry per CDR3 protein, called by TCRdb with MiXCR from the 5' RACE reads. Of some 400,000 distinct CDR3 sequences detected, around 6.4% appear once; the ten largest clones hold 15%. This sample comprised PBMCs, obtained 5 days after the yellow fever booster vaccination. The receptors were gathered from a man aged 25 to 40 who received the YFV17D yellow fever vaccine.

CDR3 region: CSAEDTYEQYF. The CDR3 nucleotides are TGCAGTGCGGAAGATACCTACGAGCAGTACTTC. The chain recombines TRBV20-1 with TRBJ2-7, with D unclear. This CDR3 region has 11 residues. Germline V lookup: CDR1 DFQATT, CDR2 SNEGSKA (reference sequence). Trimming pared 6 bases from V and 2 bases from J, leaving 8 bases between.

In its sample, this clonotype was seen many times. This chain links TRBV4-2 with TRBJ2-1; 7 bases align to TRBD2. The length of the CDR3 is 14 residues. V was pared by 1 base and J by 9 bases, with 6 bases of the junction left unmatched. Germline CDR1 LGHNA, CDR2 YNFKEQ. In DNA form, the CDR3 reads TGTGCCAGCAGCCAAGCCGGAAGCGGGGCTGAGCAGTTCTTC. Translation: CASSQAGSGAEQFF.

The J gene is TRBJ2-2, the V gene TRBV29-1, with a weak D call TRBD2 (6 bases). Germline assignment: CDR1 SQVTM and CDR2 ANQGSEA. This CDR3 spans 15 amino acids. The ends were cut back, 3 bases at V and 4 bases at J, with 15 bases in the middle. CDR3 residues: CSVDLGQRVTGELFF. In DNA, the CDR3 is TGCAGCGTTGATCTCGGGCAGCGGGTCACCGGGGAGCTGTTTTTT.

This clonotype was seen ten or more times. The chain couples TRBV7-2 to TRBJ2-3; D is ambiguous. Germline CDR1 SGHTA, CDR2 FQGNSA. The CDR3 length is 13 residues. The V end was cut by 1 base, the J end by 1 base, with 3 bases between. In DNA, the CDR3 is TGTGCCAGCAGCTTAGGGGGCACAGATACGCAGTATTTT. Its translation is CASSLGGTDTQYF.

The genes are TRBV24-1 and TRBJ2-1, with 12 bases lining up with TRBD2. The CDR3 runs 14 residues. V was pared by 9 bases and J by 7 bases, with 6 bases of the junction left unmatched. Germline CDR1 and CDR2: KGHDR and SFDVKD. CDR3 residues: CATSLAGGPNEQFF. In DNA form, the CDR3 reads TGTGCCACCTCCCTAGCGGGAGGGCCGAATGAGCAGTTCTTC.

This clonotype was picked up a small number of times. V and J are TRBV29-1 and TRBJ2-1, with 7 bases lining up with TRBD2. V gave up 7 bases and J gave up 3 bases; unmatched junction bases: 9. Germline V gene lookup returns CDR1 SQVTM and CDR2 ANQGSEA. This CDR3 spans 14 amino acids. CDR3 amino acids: CSAASGLLYNEQFF. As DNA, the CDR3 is TGCAGCGCCGCTAGCGGCCTGCTCTACAATGAGCAGTTCTTC.

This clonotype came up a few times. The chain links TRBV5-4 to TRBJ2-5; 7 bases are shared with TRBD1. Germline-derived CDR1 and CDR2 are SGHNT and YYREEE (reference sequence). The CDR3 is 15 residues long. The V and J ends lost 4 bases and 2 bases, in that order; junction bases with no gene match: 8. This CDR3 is CASSVRTGVQETQYF. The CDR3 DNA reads TGTGCCAGCAGCGTACGGACAGGAGTACAAGAGACCCAGTACTTC.

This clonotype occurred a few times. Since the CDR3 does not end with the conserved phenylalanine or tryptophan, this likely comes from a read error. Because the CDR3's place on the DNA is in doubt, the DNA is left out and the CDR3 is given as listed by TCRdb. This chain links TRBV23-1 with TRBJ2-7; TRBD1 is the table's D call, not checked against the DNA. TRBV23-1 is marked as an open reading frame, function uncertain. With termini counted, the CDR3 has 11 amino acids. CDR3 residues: CASTTGGPLYR.

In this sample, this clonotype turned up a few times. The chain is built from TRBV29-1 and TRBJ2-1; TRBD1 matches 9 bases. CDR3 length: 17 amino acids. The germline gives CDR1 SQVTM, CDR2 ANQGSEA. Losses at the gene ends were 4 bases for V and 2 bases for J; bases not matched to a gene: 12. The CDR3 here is CSVAARDRAAAYNEQFF. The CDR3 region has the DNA TGCAGCGTTGCGGCCCGGGACAGGGCCGCAGCCTACAATGAGCAGTTCTTC.

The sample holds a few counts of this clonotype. The CDR3 sequence is CASSLRGGRDEQYF. CDR3 bases: TGTGCCAGCAGCTTGCGGGGGGGTCGGGACGAGCAGTACTTC. J is TRBJ2-7 and V is TRBV5-4; 8 bases match TRBD2. J lost 5 bases, V lost 1 base, and 5 bases had no gene match. CDR1 is SGHNT, CDR2 YYREEE, per germline (reference sequence). The CDR3 consists of 14 residues.

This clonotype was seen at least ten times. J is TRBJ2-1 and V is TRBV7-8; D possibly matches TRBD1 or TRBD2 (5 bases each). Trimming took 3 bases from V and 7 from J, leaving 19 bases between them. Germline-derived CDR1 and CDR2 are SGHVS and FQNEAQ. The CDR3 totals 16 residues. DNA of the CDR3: TGTGCCAGCAGCTTGTTTTGGGGGAAGAATTGGAATGAGCAGTTCTTC. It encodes CASSLFWGKNWNEQFF.

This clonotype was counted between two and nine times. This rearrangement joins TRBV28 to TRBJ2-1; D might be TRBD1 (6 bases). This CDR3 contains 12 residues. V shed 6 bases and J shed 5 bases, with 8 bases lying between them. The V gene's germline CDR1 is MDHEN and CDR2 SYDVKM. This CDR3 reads CASRRTDNEQFF. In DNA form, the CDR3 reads TGTGCCAGCAGAAGGACAGACAATGAGCAGTTCTTC.

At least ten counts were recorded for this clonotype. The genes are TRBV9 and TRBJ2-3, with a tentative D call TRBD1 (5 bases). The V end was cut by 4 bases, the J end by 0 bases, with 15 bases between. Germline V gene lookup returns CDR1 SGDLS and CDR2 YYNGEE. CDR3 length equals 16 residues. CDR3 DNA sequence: TGTGCCAGCAGCTCTCGTCAGGGCGGAAGCACAGATACGCAGTATTTT. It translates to CASSSRQGGSTDTQYF.

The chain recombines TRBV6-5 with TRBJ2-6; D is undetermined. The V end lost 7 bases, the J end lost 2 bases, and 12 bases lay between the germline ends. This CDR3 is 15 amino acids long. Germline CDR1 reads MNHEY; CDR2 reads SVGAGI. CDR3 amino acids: CASTFDQAGANVLTF. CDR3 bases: TGTGCCAGCACGTTCGATCAGGCTGGGGCCAACGTCCTGACTTTC.

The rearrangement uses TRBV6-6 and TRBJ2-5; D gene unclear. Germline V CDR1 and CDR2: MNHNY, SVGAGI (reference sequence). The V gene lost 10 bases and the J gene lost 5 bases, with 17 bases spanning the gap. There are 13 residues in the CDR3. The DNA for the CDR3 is TGTGCCATCAAAGGCCCGGCTCCGGAGACCCAGTACTTC. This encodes CAIKGPAPETQYF.

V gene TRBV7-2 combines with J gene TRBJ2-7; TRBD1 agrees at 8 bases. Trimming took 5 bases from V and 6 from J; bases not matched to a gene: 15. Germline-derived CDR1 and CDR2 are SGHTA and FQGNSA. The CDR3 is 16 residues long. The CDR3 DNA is TGTGCCAGCAGCCCCAACAGGGGGGCGGTTGGGGTCGAGCAGTACTTC. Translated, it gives CASSPNRGAVGVEQYF.

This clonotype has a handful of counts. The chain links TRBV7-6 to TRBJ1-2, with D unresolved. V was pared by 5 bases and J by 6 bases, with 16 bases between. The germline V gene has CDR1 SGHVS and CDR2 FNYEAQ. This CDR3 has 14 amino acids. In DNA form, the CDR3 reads TGTGCCAGCAGCCCCATGATTCTTCAGAATGGCTACACCTTC. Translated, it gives CASSPMILQNGYTF. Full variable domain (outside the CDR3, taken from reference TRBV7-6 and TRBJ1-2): GAGVSQSPRYKVTKRGQDVALRCDPISGHVSLYWYRQALGQGPEFLTYFNYEAQQDKSGLPNDRFSAERPEGSISTLTIQRTEQRDSAMYRCASSPMILQNGYTFGSGTRLTVV.

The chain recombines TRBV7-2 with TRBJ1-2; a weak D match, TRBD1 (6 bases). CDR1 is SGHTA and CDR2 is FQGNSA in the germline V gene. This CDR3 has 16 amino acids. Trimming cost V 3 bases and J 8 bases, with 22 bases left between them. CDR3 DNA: TGTGCCAGCAGCTTGGATCCCGGGACAAGGAGCCGGGGCTACACCTTC. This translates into CASSLDPGTRSRGYTF.

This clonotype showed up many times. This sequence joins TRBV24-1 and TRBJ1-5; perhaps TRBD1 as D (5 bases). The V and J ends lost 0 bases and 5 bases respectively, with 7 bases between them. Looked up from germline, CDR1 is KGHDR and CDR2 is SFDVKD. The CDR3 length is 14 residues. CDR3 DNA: TGTGCCACCAGTGATTTGGGAGGGGATCAGCCCCAGCATTTT. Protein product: CATSDLGGDQPQHF.

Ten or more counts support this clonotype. The CDR3 DNA follows: TGCGCCAGCAGCTCTCGGGACCACACAGATACGCAGTATTTT. It specifies CASSSRDHTDTQYF. The rearrangement joins TRBV4-3 to TRBJ2-3; D may be TRBD1 or TRBD2 (5 bases each). This CDR3 has 14 residues. The germline gives CDR1 LGHNA, CDR2 YSLEER. The ends were cut back, 5 bases at V and 2 bases at J, with 11 bases in the middle.

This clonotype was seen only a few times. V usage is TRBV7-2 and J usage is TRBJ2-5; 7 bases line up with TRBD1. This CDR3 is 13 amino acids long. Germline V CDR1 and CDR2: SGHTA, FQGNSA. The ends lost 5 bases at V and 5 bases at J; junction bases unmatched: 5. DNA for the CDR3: TGTGCCAGCAGCGCCGGGACAGTGGAGACCCAGTACTTC. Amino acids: CASSAGTVETQYF.

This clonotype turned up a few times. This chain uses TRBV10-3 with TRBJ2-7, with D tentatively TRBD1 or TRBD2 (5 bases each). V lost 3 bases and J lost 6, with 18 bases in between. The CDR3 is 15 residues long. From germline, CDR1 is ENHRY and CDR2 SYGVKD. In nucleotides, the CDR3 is TGTGCCATCAGTGATTTTTCGGGGCCGACTGGCGAGCAGTACTTC. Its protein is CAISDFSGPTGEQYF.

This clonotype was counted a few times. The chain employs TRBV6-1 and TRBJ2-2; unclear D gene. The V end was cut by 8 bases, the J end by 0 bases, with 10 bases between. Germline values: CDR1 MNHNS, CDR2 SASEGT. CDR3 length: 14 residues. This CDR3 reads CASVNTPNTGELFF. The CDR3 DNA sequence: TGTGCCAGCGTGAATACACCGAACACCGGGGAGCTGTTTTTT.